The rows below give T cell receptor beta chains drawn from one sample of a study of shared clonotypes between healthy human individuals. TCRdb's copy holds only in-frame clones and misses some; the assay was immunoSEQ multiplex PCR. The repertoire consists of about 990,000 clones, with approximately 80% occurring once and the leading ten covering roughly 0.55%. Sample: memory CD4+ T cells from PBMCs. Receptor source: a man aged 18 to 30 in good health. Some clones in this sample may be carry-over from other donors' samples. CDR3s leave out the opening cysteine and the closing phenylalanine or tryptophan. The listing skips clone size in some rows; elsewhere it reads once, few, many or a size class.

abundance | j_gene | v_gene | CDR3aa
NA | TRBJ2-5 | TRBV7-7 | ASSSGRGQETQY
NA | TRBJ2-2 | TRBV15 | ATSTRGPSGQTNTGELF
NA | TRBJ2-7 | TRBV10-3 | AARTSGATYEQY
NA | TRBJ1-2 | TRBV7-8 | ASSSRTRLSPNYGYT
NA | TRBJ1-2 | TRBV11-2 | ASSSAGRYGYT
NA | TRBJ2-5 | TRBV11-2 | ASSILAGVAETQY
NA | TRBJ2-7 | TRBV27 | ASSLTGYIYEQY
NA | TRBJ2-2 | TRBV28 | ASSFTSANTGELF
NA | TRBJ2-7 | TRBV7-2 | ASSLGPSKSYEQY
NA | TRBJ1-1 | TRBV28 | ASSSGSVNTEAF
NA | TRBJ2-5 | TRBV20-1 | SADRGTQY
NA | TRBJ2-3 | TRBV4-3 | ASSNGLAGVADTQY
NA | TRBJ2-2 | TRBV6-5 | ASSYSIVGGELF
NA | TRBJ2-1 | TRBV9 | ASSGVAGGLNEQF
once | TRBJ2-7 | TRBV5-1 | ASSLGAGAGPSYEQY
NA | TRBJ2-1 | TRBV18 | ASSLGGQDNEQF
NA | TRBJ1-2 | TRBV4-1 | ASSQARTVSVGYT
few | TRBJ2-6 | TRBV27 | ASSPDRAPGANVLT
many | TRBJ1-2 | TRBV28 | ASTPGPTGGGYT
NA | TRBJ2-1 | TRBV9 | ASSGRLAGVAEQF
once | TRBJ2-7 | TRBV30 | ASDRGGYEQY
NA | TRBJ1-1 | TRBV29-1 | SGSRGRGTEAF
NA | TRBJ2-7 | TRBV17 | ASSRNPGYEQY
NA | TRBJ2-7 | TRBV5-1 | ASSGGTGQVYEQY
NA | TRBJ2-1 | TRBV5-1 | ASSDLAGVSNEQF
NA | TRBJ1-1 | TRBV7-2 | ASSRGRGRTEAF
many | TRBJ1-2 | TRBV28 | ASRTGWYGYT
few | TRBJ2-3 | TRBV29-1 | SATLSGQGTQY
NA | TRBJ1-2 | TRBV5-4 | ASSSELYGYT
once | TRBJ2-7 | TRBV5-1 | ASRSGPLSYEQY
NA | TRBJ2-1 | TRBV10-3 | AISESGGSAYNEQF
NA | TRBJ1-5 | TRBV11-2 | ASSLGGQGSNQPQH
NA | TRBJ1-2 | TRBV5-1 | ASSPGSGNYGYT
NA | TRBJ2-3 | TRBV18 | ASSPPIWGRSTDTQY
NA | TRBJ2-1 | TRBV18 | ASSPLAGADNEQF
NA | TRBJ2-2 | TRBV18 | ASSPATGVAGELF
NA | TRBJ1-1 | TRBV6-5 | ASSYRGGNTEAF
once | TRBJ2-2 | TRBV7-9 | ASSPGTGVRELF
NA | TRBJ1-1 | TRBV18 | ASSPQQGRMNTEAF
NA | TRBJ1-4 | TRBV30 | AWSRQLNEKLF
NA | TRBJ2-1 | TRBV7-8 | ASSLAGRVNEQF